This is a list of T cell receptor beta chains from one sample in a study of T cell repertoires in cytomegalovirus infection. One entry per CDR3 protein, called by TCRdb with MiXCR from the reads. The repertoire includes roughly 77,000 distinct CDR3 sequences, 3.5% to 4% of them detected once, and about 20% sits in the top ten. Sequenced sample: PBMCs. Receptors originate from a human donor in good health (CMV status not recorded). Some clones in this sample may be carry-over from other donors' samples. CDR3s include the opening cysteine and the closing phenylalanine or tryptophan. D genes are given only for firm matches. Rows may omit the clone size; those that give it use once, few, many or a size class.

>TRBV5-6|TRBD2|many|TRBJ2-1
CASSKAGERGYNEQFF
TGTGCCAGCAGCAAAGCGGGAGAAAGGGGTTACAATGAGCAGTTCTTC
>TRBV7-9|.|many|TRBJ2-2
CASSLAYTGELFF
TGTGCCAGCAGCTTAGCCTACACCGGGGAGCTGTTTTTT
>TRBV19|TRBD2|many|TRBJ2-1
CASSQTGGDYNEQFF
TGTGCCAGTAGTCAAACGGGAGGGGACTACAATGAGCAGTTCTTC
>TRBV20-1|.|many|TRBJ1-5
CSASLWDRGGLQPQHF
TGCAGTGCTTCTCTTTGGGACCGCGGCGGTCTTCAGCCCCAGCATTTT
>TRBV5-8|.|many|TRBJ2-3
CASSLGQTPSTDTQYF
TGCGCCAGCAGCTTGGGCCAGACTCCTAGCACAGATACGCAGTATTTT
>TRBV10-3|TRBD1|.|TRBJ1-1
CAIREQGASEAFF
TGTGCCATCAGAGAACAGGGGGCCAGTGAAGCTTTCTTT
>TRBV20-1|TRBD1|many|TRBJ2-6
CSALLPLGQGSLSGANVLTF
TGCAGTGCTCTTCTCCCCCTCGGACAGGGGTCCCTCTCTGGGGCCAACGTCCTGACTTTC
>TRBV6-2/TRBV6-3|.|many|TRBJ1-1
CASSYPLAGAFF
TGTGCCAGCAGTTACCCCCTAGCTGGGGCTTTCTTT
>TRBV7-2|.|many|TRBJ2-3
CASSALVATQYF
TGTGCCAGCAGCGCCCTAGTGGCGACGCAGTATTTT
>TRBV29-1|TRBD2|many|TRBJ2-7
CSVSGTSGSYEQYF
TGCAGCGTTTCCGGGACTAGCGGTTCCTACGAGCAGTACTTC
>TRBV12-3/TRBV12-4|TRBD1|many|TRBJ1-2
CASRPQGQEYGYTF
TGTGCCAGCAGACCACAGGGGCAGGAGTATGGCTACACCTTC
>TRBV29-1|.|many|TRBJ2-1
CSVEDPRGGTYNEQFF
TGCAGCGTTGAAGATCCGAGAGGCGGAACCTACAATGAGCAGTTCTTC
>TRBV20-1|.|many|TRBJ1-5
CSAKGVEVDQPQHF
TGCAGTGCTAAGGGGGTGGAAGTGGATCAGCCCCAGCATTTT
>TRBV6-2/TRBV6-3|.|many|TRBJ1-5
CASSRDTYQPQHF
TGTGCCAGCAGTCGGGACACCTATCAGCCCCAGCATTTT
>TRBV11-1|TRBD1|many|TRBJ2-1
CASSPQGSIDEQFF
TGTGCCAGCAGCCCACAGGGGAGTATCGATGAGCAGTTCTTC
>TRBV7-8|TRBD1|many|TRBJ1-1
CASSFPAEGAEAFF
TGTGCCAGCAGCTTTCCCGCAGAGGGGGCGGAAGCTTTCTTT
>TRBV7-2|.|many|TRBJ1-6
CASSRVPPGNSPLHF
TGTGCCAGCAGTCGAGTTCCCCCGGGAAATTCACCCCTCCACTTT
>TRBV20-1|.|many|TRBJ2-3
CSAIDPARTQYF
TGCAGTGCTATTGATCCAGCCAGGACGCAGTATTTT
>TRBV3-1|.|many|TRBJ2-7
CASSHLSEQYF
TGTGCCAGCAGCCACCTCTCCGAGCAGTACTTC
>TRBV7-2|.|many|TRBJ1-6
CASSPSLGVRSPLHF
TGTGCCAGCAGCCCTAGTTTGGGGGTACGATCACCCCTCCACTTT
>TRBV7-8|.|many|TRBJ2-5
CASSLSRLAETQYF
TGTGCCAGCAGCTTAAGCCGGTTAGCTGAGACCCAGTACTTC